The 7 T cell receptor beta chains below come from one sample, sequenced in a study of T cells in Graves' hyperthyroidism and ophthalmopathy. Amplified TCR beta CDR3 regions came from RNA transcripts. HTBI primers were employed in a first-round RT-PCR of the TCR CDR3. MiXCR, run by TCRdb on the multiplex PCR reads, gives a single entry per CDR3 protein. The profile shows roughly 840,000 distinct CDR3 sequences, roughly 40% of them singletons. Sequenced sample: blood. The receptors stem from a man younger than 35 with Graves' hyperthyroidism.

This clonotype was detected many times. The chain has TRBV10-1 and TRBJ1-6; possibly TRBD1 for D (5 bases). CDR1 and CDR2 from the germline V gene are WNHNN and SYGVQD (reference sequence). The CDR3 consists of 14 residues. V was shortened by 2 bases and J by 10 bases, with 12 bases between the two germline ends. CDR3 nucleotides: TGCGCCAGCAGTGAGAAGAATCGGGGGTCACCCCTCCACTTT. Protein: CASSEKNRGSPLHF.

There are many counts of this clonotype. This chain connects TRBV20-1 to TRBJ2-7; D remains ambiguous. The CDR3 sequence is 12 residues long. V was trimmed by 2 bases and J by 2 bases, leaving 7 bases between them. Germline CDR1 reads DFQATT; CDR2 reads SNEGSKA (reference sequence). The DNA of the CDR3 is TGCAGTGCTAGAAGTCCGACCTACGAGCAGTACTTC. Translation: CSARSPTYEQYF.

The V and J genes are TRBV7-9 and TRBJ1-4; tentatively, D is TRBD1 (5 bases). This CDR3 comprises 14 residues. CDR1 and CDR2 (germline): SEHNR, FQNEAQ (reference sequence). Trimming shortened V by 8 bases and J by 0 bases, and 10 bases separated the two germline ends. The CDR3 here is CASVPTATNEKLFF. For the CDR3, the DNA is TGTGCCAGCGTACCGACAGCAACTAATGAAAAACTGTTTTTT.

This rearrangement joins TRBV10-3 to TRBJ2-7; a weak D match, TRBD1 (7 bases). Trimming stripped 10 bases from V and 3 bases from J, with 19 bases between. Looked up from germline, CDR1 is ENHRY and CDR2 is SYGVKD. The CDR3 has 14 amino acids. CDR3 sequence (DNA): TGTGCCAGCAGCAGGAATCAGGGGGGCTACGAGCAGTACTTC. It codes for CASSRNQGGYEQYF.

In this sample, this clonotype turned up a few times. The chain recombines TRBV20-1 with TRBJ2-7, with 7 bases identical to TRBD1. The CDR3 loop spans 12 amino acids. J lost 4 bases, V lost 6 bases, and 6 bases had no gene match. Germline V gives CDR1 DFQATT, CDR2 SNEGSKA (reference sequence). The CDR3 nucleotides read TGCAGTGCCCGGGACAGTTTTTACGAGCAGTACTTC. Translated: CSARDSFYEQYF.

This clonotype was observed a few times. This chain joins TRBV19 and TRBJ1-1; no clear D gene. Germline V gene data show CDR1 as LNHDA and CDR2 as SQIVND (reference sequence). The germline V and J ends were trimmed by 2 bases and 5 bases, with 21 bases remaining between them. The CDR3 loop spans 17 amino acids. CDR3 loop: CASSILPGDPRGTEAFF. The CDR3 DNA reads TGTGCCAGTAGTATACTCCCGGGCGACCCCAGAGGAACTGAAGCTTTCTTT.

The sample holds many counts of this clonotype. V gene TRBV19 combines with J gene TRBJ2-2; D is uncertain. V was trimmed by 9 bases and J by 6 bases, leaving 8 bases between them. This CDR3 contains 11 residues. Germline V gene lookup returns CDR1 LNHDA and CDR2 SQIVND (reference sequence). The CDR3 spells CASSTPGELFF. CDR3 coding DNA: TGTGCCAGCAGCACACCCGGGGAGCTGTTTTTT.